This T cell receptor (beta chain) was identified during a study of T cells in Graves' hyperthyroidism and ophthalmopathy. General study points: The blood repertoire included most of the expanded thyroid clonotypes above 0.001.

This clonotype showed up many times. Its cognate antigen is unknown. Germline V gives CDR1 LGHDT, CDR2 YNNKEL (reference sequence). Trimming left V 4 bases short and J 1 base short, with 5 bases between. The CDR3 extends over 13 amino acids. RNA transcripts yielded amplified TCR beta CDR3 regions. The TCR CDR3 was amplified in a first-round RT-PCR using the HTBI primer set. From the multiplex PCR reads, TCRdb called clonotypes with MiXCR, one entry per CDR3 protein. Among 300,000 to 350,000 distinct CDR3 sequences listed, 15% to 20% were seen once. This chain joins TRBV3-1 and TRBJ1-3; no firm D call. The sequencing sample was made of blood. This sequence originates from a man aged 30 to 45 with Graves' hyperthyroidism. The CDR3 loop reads CASSRRSGNTIYF. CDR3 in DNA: TGTGCCAGCAGCCGAAGATCTGGAAACACCATATATTTT.